These T cell receptor beta chains were read from a single sample in a study of long-term antiretroviral therapy in people with HIV. Profiling relied on immunoSEQ multiplex PCR, and the TCRdb table lists in-frame clones only, not all of them. The sample lists approximately 30,000 clones, roughly 98% occurring once. The starting material was unsorted PBMCs, obtained 7.6 years after starting antiretroviral therapy. All receptors derive from a man in his thirties or forties with HIV. Each CDR3 is given without its conserved first and last residue.

V	length	CDR3
TRBV29-1	12	SVEMHRGKYGYT
TRBV4-1	15	ASSRSITAPYNSPLH
TRBV6-5	13	ASSYQGANNSPLH
TRBV28	9	ASSLGTEAF
TRBV7-6	12	ASSLEAGRHGAF
TRBV4-2	14	ASSQPLGAGRVEQY
TRBV9	11	ASSSGGFTEAF
TRBV5-1	13	ASSETGGGYEKLF
TRBV2	12	ASQGGESKNIQY
TRBV7-3	16	ASSLRFSGVSVTDTQY
TRBV11-2	9	ASSLAAEQF
TRBV29-1	13	SVVGEGRQAGELF